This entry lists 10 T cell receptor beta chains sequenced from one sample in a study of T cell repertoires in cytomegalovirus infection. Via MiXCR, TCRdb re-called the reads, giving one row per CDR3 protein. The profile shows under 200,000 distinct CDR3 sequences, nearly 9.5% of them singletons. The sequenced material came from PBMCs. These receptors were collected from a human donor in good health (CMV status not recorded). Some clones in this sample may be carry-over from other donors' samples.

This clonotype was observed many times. CDR3: CASSSRPYGYTF. Here the CDR3 DNA reads TGTGCCAGCAGCTCAAGGCCCTATGGCTACACCTTC. V usage is TRBV7-8 and J usage is TRBJ1-2; D remains ambiguous. V gave up 4 bases and J gave up 4 bases, with 7 bases separating them. The CDR3 covers 12 residues. From germline, CDR1 is SGHVS and CDR2 FQNEAQ. The full variable domain, its missing parts supplied by reference TRBV7-8 and TRBJ1-2, is GAGVSQSPRYKVAKRGQDVALRCDPISGHVSLFWYQQALGQGPEFLTYFQNEAQLDKSGLPSDRFFAERPEGSVSTLKIQRTQQEDSAVYLCASSSRPYGYTFGSGTRLTVV.

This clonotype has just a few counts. The CDR3 nucleotides read TGTGCCACCAGTGATCGGGCAGGCCACTCCTACAATGAGCAGTTCTTC. It encodes CATSDRAGHSYNEQFF. The J gene is TRBJ2-1, the V gene TRBV24-1; D gene ambiguous. The ends were cut back, 3 bases at V and 0 bases at J, with 11 bases in the middle. Germline V gene sequence: CDR1 KGHDR, CDR2 SFDVKD. The CDR3 is 16 residues long.

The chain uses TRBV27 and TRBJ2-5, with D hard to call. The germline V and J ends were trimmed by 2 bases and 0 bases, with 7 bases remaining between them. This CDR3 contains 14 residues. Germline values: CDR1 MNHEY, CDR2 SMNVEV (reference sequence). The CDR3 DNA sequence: TGTGCCAGCAGTTTAGAGTGGAACCAAGAGACCCAGTACTTC. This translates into CASSLEWNQETQYF.

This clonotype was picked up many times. DNA of the CDR3: TGTGCCAGCAGTGAAGAACTAGCGAGAAATGAGCAGTTCTTC. As protein: CASSEELARNEQFF. The chain links TRBV2 to TRBJ2-1; TRBD2 agrees at 7 bases. The CDR3 is 14 residues long. V was clipped by 1 base and J by 7 bases; unmatched bases: 4. Germline V CDR1 and CDR2: SNHLY, FYNNEI.

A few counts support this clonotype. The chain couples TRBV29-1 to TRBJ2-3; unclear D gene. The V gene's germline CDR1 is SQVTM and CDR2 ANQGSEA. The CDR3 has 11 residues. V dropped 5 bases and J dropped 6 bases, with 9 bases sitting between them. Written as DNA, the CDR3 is TGCAGCGTTTTGCGGTCGGATACGCAGTATTTT. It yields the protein CSVLRSDTQYF.

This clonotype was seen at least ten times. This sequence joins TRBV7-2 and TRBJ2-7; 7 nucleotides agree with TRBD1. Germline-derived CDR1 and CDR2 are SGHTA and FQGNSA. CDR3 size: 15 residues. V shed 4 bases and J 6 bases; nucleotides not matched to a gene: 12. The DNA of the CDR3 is TGTGCCAGCAGCTCCCTGGACAGGTCCTACGCCGAGCAGTACTTC. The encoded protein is CASSSLDRSYAEQYF.

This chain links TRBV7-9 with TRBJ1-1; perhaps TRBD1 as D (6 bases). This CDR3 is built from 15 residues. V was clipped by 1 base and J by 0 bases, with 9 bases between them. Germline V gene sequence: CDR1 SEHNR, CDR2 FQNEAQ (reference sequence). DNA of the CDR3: TGTGCCAGCAGCTTAGTACAGGGCATGAACACTGAAGCTTTCTTT. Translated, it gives CASSLVQGMNTEAFF. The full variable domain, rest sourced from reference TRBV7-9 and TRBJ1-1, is DTGVSQNPRHKITKRGQNVTFRCDPISEHNRLYWYRQTLGQGPEFLTYFQNEAQLEKSRLLSDRFSAERPKGSFSTLEIQRTEQGDSAMYLCASSLVQGMNTEAFFGQGTRLTVV.

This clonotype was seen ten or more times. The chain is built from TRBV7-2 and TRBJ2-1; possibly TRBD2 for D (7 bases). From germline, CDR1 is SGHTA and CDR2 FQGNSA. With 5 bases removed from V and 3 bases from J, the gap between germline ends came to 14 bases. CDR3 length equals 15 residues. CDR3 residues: CASSARGAHYNEQFF. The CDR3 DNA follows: TGTGCCAGCAGCGCACGGGGGGCCCACTACAATGAGCAGTTCTTC.

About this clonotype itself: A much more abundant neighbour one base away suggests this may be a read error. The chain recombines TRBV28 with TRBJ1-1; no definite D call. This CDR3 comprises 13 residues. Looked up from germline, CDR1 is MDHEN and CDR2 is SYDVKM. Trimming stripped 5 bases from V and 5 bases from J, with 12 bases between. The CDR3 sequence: CASSQTRLTEAFF. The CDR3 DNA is TGTGCCAGCAGTCAAACTCGGTTAACTGAAGCTTTCTTT.

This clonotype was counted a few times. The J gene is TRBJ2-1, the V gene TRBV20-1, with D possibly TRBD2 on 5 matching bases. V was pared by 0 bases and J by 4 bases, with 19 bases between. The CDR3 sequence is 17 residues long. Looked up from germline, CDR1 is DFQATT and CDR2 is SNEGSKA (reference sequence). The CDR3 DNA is TGCAGTGCTAGAGATTTAAGAACTAGTCCATTTTACAATGAGCAGTTCTTC. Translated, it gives CSARDLRTSPFYNEQFF.